A selection of T cell receptor beta chains follows, all from one sample in a study of T cell changes during pregnancy in multiple sclerosis. Clones were read by immunoSEQ multiplex PCR, and TCRdb kept only the in-frame ones, dropping some. The table includes almost 40,000 clones, 75% to 95% detected once. Source: CD4+ T cells from peripheral blood mononuclear cells, taken in the third trimester of pregnancy. The origin of the receptors is a female donor in good health, enrolled as a control in a pregnancy study. CDR3s include the opening cysteine and the closing phenylalanine or tryptophan. The D gene is left open where the match is weak. A clone size is listed for some rows: how often the clone was seen (once, few, many), or a class if it is expanded.

v_call	clone_size	j_call	cdr3_length	d_call	cdr3_nt	cdr3_aa
TRBV11-1	.	TRBJ1-1	15	.	TGTGCCAGCAGCTTAGCCCTGACGGGGAACACTGAAGCTTTCTTT	CASSLALTGNTEAFF
TRBV5-6	.	TRBJ2-7	11	.	TGTGCCAGCAGTTCCTATTACGAGCAGTACTTC	CASSSYYEQYF
TRBV5-1	.	TRBJ2-7	15	TRBD1	TGCGCCAGCAGCTCCACCGGGACAGGGATCTACGAGCAGTACTTC	CASSSTGTGIYEQYF
TRBV28	.	TRBJ2-1	16	TRBD2	TGTGCCAGCAGTCCCGGACTAGCGGGAGGCGACAATGAGCAGTTCTTC	CASSPGLAGGDNEQFF
TRBV19	.	TRBJ1-1	15	TRBD1	TGTGCCAGTAGTATTCTGGCAGGGGGATACACTGAAGCTTTCTTT	CASSILAGGYTEAFF
TRBV11-3	.	TRBJ2-3	15	TRBD2	TGTGCCAGCAGCGCGACTAGCCTTAGCACAGATACGCAGTATTTT	CASSATSLSTDTQYF
TRBV19	.	TRBJ1-2	15	TRBD1	TGTGCCAGTAGTATAGATCGCTGGACAGGGTATGGCTACACCTTC	CASSIDRWTGYGYTF
TRBV11-3	once	TRBJ2-7	13	.	TGTGCCAGCAGCTCCCGCAGGGGCAGCGAGCAGTACTTC	CASSSRRGSEQYF
TRBV5-1	.	TRBJ1-1	14	.	TGCGCCAGCAGCTTGGGCTCTCTCGAGAAGGAAGCTTTCTTT	CASSLGSLEKEAFF
TRBV19	.	TRBJ2-5	14	.	TGTGCCAGTAGCCTACAGGGTATCCCGGAGACCCAGTACTTC	CASSLQGIPETQYF
TRBV10-3	.	TRBJ2-5	15	TRBD2	TGTGCCATCAGTGAAAGGCTAGCGGGGGAGGAGACCCAGTACTTC	CAISERLAGEETQYF
TRBV18	.	TRBJ2-4	15	.	TGTGCCAGCTCTCCTGCAGGGGTTGAAAAAAACATTCAGTACTTC	CASSPAGVEKNIQYF
TRBV28	few	TRBJ1-5	13	.	TGTGCCAGCAGTTTATACTCCATACAGCCCCAGCATTTT	CASSLYSIQPQHF
TRBV6-6	.	TRBJ2-1	15	TRBD2	TGTGCCAGCAGTTTCAGGACTAGCGGGGGCCAAGAGCAGTTCTTC	CASSFRTSGGQEQFF
TRBV28	once	TRBJ1-1	15	TRBD1	TGTGCCAGCAGGCCCGCCGGGACAGGGAACACTGAAGCTTTCTTT	CASRPAGTGNTEAFF
TRBV5-1	once	TRBJ2-1	14	TRBD2	TGCGCCAGCAGCTCCGGACTAGCGGGTAATGAGCAGTTCTTC	CASSSGLAGNEQFF
TRBV5-4	.	TRBJ1-2	12	.	TGTGCCAGCAGCTTGGTTGGCGGGGGCTACACCTTC	CASSLVGGGYTF
TRBV18	.	TRBJ2-1	14	TRBD1	TGTGCCAGCTCAGAGGACAGGCAGTACAATGAGCAGTTCTTC	CASSEDRQYNEQFF
TRBV4-2	once	TRBJ2-7	14	.	TGTGCCAGCAGCCAAGATCCCCGACAACACGAGCAGTACTTC	CASSQDPRQHEQYF
TRBV6-1	.	TRBJ2-7	12	TRBD1	TGTGCCAGCAGAGACAGGGGGCACGAGCAGTACTTC	CASRDRGHEQYF
TRBV6-5	.	TRBJ2-2	12	.	TGTGCCAGCAAGCGTTGGACCGGGGAGCTGTTTTTT	CASKRWTGELFF
TRBV11-2	once	TRBJ2-2	17	TRBD2	TGTGCCAGCAGCCCTTGGGGACTAGCGAACTACACCGGGGAGCTGTTTTTT	CASSPWGLANYTGELFF